One and the same sample provided the 29 T cell receptor beta chains below, sequenced in a study of Ad26.COV2.S vaccination and SARS-CoV-2 variants. Treatment meaning: some 19 received Ad26.COV2.S at low or high dose, single or two shots; 5 received placebo; per-sample allocation not given. Repertoires come from day 63 after the first vaccine or placebo injection. Profiled with immunoSEQ multiplex PCR; TCRdb holds only in-frame clones, not every one. The table records 350,000 to 500,000 clones, roughly 90% of them present only once. The sample consisted of peripheral blood, taken in a trial of Ad26.COV2.S vaccine versus placebo. The receptors come from a person aged 18-60 years who received the Ad26.COV2.S COVID-19 vaccine or a placebo.

The chain has TRBV3-1 (or the pseudogene TRBV3-2) and TRBJ2-7; 13 bases are a match to TRBD2. With V trimmed by 5 bases and J by 6 bases, 7 bases remained unmatched. This CDR3 is 15 amino acids long. In germline, CDR1 is LGHDT, CDR2 YNNKEL (reference sequence). The CDR3 sequence is CASSSKRLAGGEQYF. The CDR3 nucleotides are TGTGCCAGCAGCTCTAAGCGACTAGCGGGAGGCGAGCAGTACTTC.

This clone was recorded only once. The V call is TRBV3-1 (or the pseudogene TRBV3-2), the J call TRBJ1-2; 9 bases are a match to TRBD1. Looked up from germline, CDR1 is LGHDT and CDR2 is YNNKEL (reference sequence). The V segment lost 4 bases and the J segment 8 bases; nucleotides outside the gene matches: 5. This CDR3 has 13 residues. CDR3 protein: CASSPGQGRGYTF. The CDR3 bases are TGTGCCAGCAGCCCCGGACAGGGGAGGGGCTACACCTTC.

This chain connects TRBV19 to TRBJ2-2, with D tentatively TRBD2 (5 bases). This CDR3 has 16 amino acids. Trimming removed 5 bases at V and 1 base at J, with 14 bases between. From germline, CDR1 is LNHDA and CDR2 SQIVND (reference sequence). The CDR3 loop reads CASSFNTRENTGELFF. The CDR3 nucleotides are TGTGCCAGTAGTTTCAACACCCGGGAGAACACCGGGGAGCTGTTTTTT. The complete variable domain, with remaining parts taken from reference TRBV19 and TRBJ2-2, reads DGGITQSPKYLFRKEGQNVTLSCEQNLNHDAMYWYRQDPGQGLRLIYYSQIVNDFQKGDIAEGYSVSREKKESFPLTVTSAQKNPTAFYLCASSFNTRENTGELFFGEGSRLTVL.

The chain uses TRBV2 and TRBJ1-1; 10 bases are shared with TRBD1. The germline gives CDR1 SNHLY, CDR2 FYNNEI. V was pared by 7 bases and J by 9 bases, with 5 bases of the junction left unmatched. The CDR3 contains 12 residues. As DNA, the CDR3 is TGTGCCAGCACCCCGGACAGGGGGAAAGCTTTCTTT. It encodes CASTPDRGKAFF. Complete variable domain (other parts from reference TRBV2 and TRBJ1-1): EPEVTQTPSHQVTQMGQEVILRCVPISNHLYFYWYRQILGQKVEFLVSFYNNEISEKSEIFDDQFSVERPDGSNFTLKIRSTKLEDSAMYFCASTPDRGKAFFGQGTRLTVV.

In its sample, this clone was seen a few times. The J gene is TRBJ1-3, the V gene TRBV6-1; D possibly corresponds to TRBD1 (6 bases). The CDR3 sequence is 15 residues long. The germline V gene encodes CDR1 MNHNS and CDR2 SASEGT. The V and J ends lost 5 bases and 9 bases respectively, with 20 bases between them. CDR3 DNA: TGTGCCAGCAGTCCCCCGGCCAGGGGAGAAGGCACCATATATTTT. Translating it yields CASSPPARGEGTIYF.

This clone was detected only a few times. This chain links TRBV18 with TRBJ2-7; D call uncertain. CDR1 and CDR2 (germline): KGHSH, LQKENI. The CDR3 spans 15 residues. V shed 3 bases and J shed 0 bases, with 12 bases lying between them. This CDR3 reads CASSPRSQSSYEQYF. CDR3 DNA: TGTGCCAGCTCACCCCGTAGTCAGTCCTCCTACGAGCAGTACTTC. Full variable domain (rest looked up from reference TRBV18 and TRBJ2-7): NAGVMQNPRHLVRRRGQEARLRCSPMKGHSHVYWYRQLPEEGLKFMVYLQKENIIDESGMPKERFSAEFPKEGPSILRIQQVVRGDSAAYFCASSPRSQSSYEQYFGPGTRLTVT.

This clone was detected only once. This chain uses TRBV13 with TRBJ2-7; D may be TRBD2 (5 bases). This CDR3 is 14 amino acids long. Germline values: CDR1 PRHDT, CDR2 FYEKMQ (reference sequence). Trimming removed 5 bases from V and 2 bases from J, with 13 bases in between. CDR3 nucleotide sequence: TGTGCCAGCAGCCTGGCGCGGGCCACCTACGAGCAGTACTTC. Its translation is CASSLARATYEQYF.

This chain joins TRBV11-2 and TRBJ1-1, with 9 positions matching TRBD1. This CDR3 is 15 amino acids long. Germline assignment: CDR1 SGHAT and CDR2 FQNNGV. J was trimmed by 1 base and V by 5 bases; bases with no gene match: 5. For the CDR3, the DNA is TGTGCCAGCAGCACCTGGACAGGGGAGAACACTGAAGCTTTCTTT. Its translation: CASSTWTGENTEAFF.

The chain uses TRBV7-2 and TRBJ2-2; D may match TRBD1 or TRBD2 (5 bases each). Germline V gene data show CDR1 as SGHTA and CDR2 as FQGNSA. Trimming cost V 1 base and J 5 bases, with 17 bases left between them. The CDR3 has 17 amino acids. The chain's CDR3 is CASSLGSGLAFTGELFF. The CDR3 DNA reads as TGTGCCAGCAGCTTAGGATCGGGGCTAGCTTTTACCGGGGAGCTGTTTTTT.

V and J are TRBV7-9 and TRBJ2-7; 10 nucleotides line up with TRBD1. Looked up from germline, CDR1 is SEHNR and CDR2 is FQNEAQ (reference sequence). The CDR3 has 15 residues. The ends lost 5 bases at V and 1 base at J; junction bases unmatched: 5. Here the CDR3 reads CASSPGQGISYEQYF. The DNA of the CDR3 is TGTGCCAGCAGCCCGGGACAGGGGATTTCCTACGAGCAGTACTTC.

As to this clone: A junction boundary mismatches the germline segment, possibly from a read error. The chain recombines TRBV5-4 with TRBJ2-2, with D unclear. Germline V gene data show CDR1 as SGHNT and CDR2 as YYREEE (reference sequence). The CDR3 sequence is 15 residues long. The CDR3 reads CASSLERAKTGELFF. In nucleotides, the CDR3 is TGTGCCAGCAGCTTGGAAAGGGCGAAAACCGGGGAGCTGTTTTTT. Full variable domain (outside the CDR3, taken from reference TRBV5-4 and TRBJ2-2): ETGVTQSPTHLIKTRGQQVTLRCSSQSGHNTVSWYQQALGQGPQFIFQYYREEENGRGNFPPRFSGLQFPNYSSELNVNALELDDSALYLCASSLERAKTGELFFGEGSRLTVL.

The chain carries TRBV10-3 and TRBJ1-6; TRBD1 matches at 8 bases. J lost 2 bases, V lost 6 bases, and 3 bases had no gene match. The CDR3 spans 15 residues. CDR1 and CDR2 (germline): ENHRY, SYGVKD. The CDR3 sequence is CAIREGQAYNSPLHF. CDR3 DNA: TGTGCCATCAGGGAGGGACAGGCCTATAATTCACCCCTCCACTTT.

The V and J genes are TRBV13 and TRBJ2-1, with D perhaps matching TRBD2 (5 bases). Germline values: CDR1 PRHDT, CDR2 FYEKMQ (reference sequence). The CDR3 sequence is 14 residues long. Trimming took 1 base from V and 3 from J, leaving 7 bases between them. DNA for the CDR3: TGTGCCAGCAGCTTAGCGGGAAACTACAATGAGCAGTTCTTC. Protein: CASSLAGNYNEQFF. Drawing the rest from reference TRBV13 and TRBJ2-1, the complete variable domain is AAGVIQSPRHLIKEKRETATLKCYPIPRHDTVYWYQQGPGQDPQFLISFYEKMQSDKGSIPDRFSAQQFSDYHSELNMSSLELGDSALYFCASSLAGNYNEQFFGPGTRLTVL.

The chain recombines TRBV27 with TRBJ1-6, with D maybe TRBD1 (5 bases). Germline CDR1 is MNHEY and CDR2 is SMNVEV (reference sequence). This CDR3 contains 15 residues. Deletions cut 5 bases from V and 7 bases from J, with 15 bases between. This chain's CDR3 is CASSKIRDGNSPLHF. Written as DNA, the CDR3 is TGTGCCAGCAGTAAAATCCGGGACGGCAATTCACCCCTCCACTTT.

The rearrangement joins TRBV6-6 to TRBJ2-1, with TRBD2 identical over 8 bases. Germline lookup yields CDR1 MNHNY and CDR2 SVGAGI (reference sequence). J gave up 10 bases and V 2 bases, and 10 bases lay outside the gene matches. The length of the CDR3 is 15 residues. In nucleotides, the CDR3 is TGTGCCAGCAGTTACAAGGTTTCCACGGGAGGGGAGCAGTTCTTC. Its translation: CASSYKVSTGGEQFF.

The chain has TRBV4-1 and TRBJ2-1; maybe TRBD2 (5 bases). Germline CDR1 and CDR2: MGHRA and YSYEKL. The CDR3 is 13 residues long. V gave up 6 bases and J gave up 7 bases, with 13 bases separating them. In DNA, the CDR3 is TGCGCCAGCAGGGGGTGGTCGGGGAATGAGCAGTTCTTC. This encodes CASRGWSGNEQFF.

The rearrangement links TRBV7-9 to TRBJ2-1; TRBD2 is a possible D gene (5 bases). V was trimmed by 3 bases and J by 0 bases, leaving 12 bases between them. Germline values: CDR1 SEHNR, CDR2 FQNEAQ (reference sequence). This CDR3 is built from 16 residues. The CDR3 sequence: CASSFLAGSSYNEQFF. CDR3 coding DNA: TGTGCCAGCAGCTTCCTGGCGGGTAGCTCCTACAATGAGCAGTTCTTC. Drawing the rest from reference TRBV7-9 and TRBJ2-1, the complete variable domain is DTGVSQNPRHKITKRGQNVTFRCDPISEHNRLYWYRQTLGQGPEFLTYFQNEAQLEKSRLLSDRFSAERPKGSFSTLEIQRTEQGDSAMYLCASSFLAGSSYNEQFFGPGTRLTVL.

The chain combines TRBV4-3 with TRBJ2-7, with 8 bases fitting TRBD1. Germline lookup yields CDR1 LGHNA and CDR2 YSLEER. The CDR3 has 14 residues. V trimming: 2 bases; J trimming: 3 bases; junction bases outside the gene matches: 3. The CDR3 region has the DNA TGCGCCAGCAGCCAATCCGGGACAGGCTACGAGCAGTACTTC. This gives the protein CASSQSGTGYEQYF.

The chain's CDR3 is CASSLVGTSTHNEQFF. The DNA for the CDR3 is TGTGCCAGCAGCTTAGTCGGGACTAGCACCCACAATGAGCAGTTCTTC. The chain uses TRBV7-9 and TRBJ2-1, with TRBD2 matching 9 bases. Germline V gene data show CDR1 as SEHNR and CDR2 as FQNEAQ (reference sequence). V shed 1 base and J 5 bases; nucleotides not matched to a gene: 6. CDR3 length equals 16 residues.

The rearrangement links TRBV5-1 to TRBJ2-2, with 8 positions matching TRBD2. This CDR3 region has 15 residues. Germline V gene lookup returns CDR1 SGHRS and CDR2 YFSETQ. V gave up 1 base and J gave up 5 bases; unmatched junction bases: 4. The CDR3 DNA is TGCGCCAGCAGCTTGTCCCCTAGCGGGACCGGGGAGCTGTTTTTT. Protein sequence: CASSLSPSGTGELFF.

J is TRBJ2-3 and V is TRBV9; 12 positions agree with TRBD2. The CDR3 runs 21 residues. Germline values: CDR1 SGDLS, CDR2 YYNGEE. V gave up 1 base and J gave up 1 base; unmatched junction bases: 16. The CDR3 sequence: CASSVTGRTSGKWRGTDTQYF. The CDR3 region has the DNA TGTGCCAGCAGCGTAACAGGGCGGACTAGCGGGAAGTGGCGTGGCACAGATACGCAGTATTTT.

The gene calls are TRBV27 and TRBJ2-3; D gene ambiguous. The CDR3 has 14 amino acids. V was cut by 5 bases and J by 5 bases, with 14 bases left in between. Germline CDR1 reads MNHEY; CDR2 reads SMNVEV (reference sequence). Here the CDR3 reads CASSLPTEGDTQYF. The CDR3 nucleotides read TGTGCCAGCAGTCTACCAACGGAAGGAGATACGCAGTATTTT.

This chain links TRBV7-2 with TRBJ2-3; no definite D call. The CDR3 contains 14 residues. The V and J ends lost 2 bases and 4 bases respectively, with 10 bases between them. Germline V gene sequence: CDR1 SGHTA, CDR2 FQGNSA. This CDR3 is CASSLLSLADTQYF. CDR3 nucleotide sequence: TGTGCCAGCAGCTTACTCAGTTTGGCAGATACGCAGTATTTT.

The chain recombines TRBV27 with TRBJ2-3; D is perhaps TRBD1 or TRBD2 (6 bases each). Germline CDR1 MNHEY, CDR2 SMNVEV (reference sequence). The CDR3 length is 13 residues. V lost 10 bases and J lost 4, with 15 bases in between. The CDR3 spells CATLGGTSDTQYF. CDR3 in DNA: TGTGCCACCCTTGGGGGGACATCAGATACGCAGTATTTT.

This chain joins TRBV7-9 and TRBJ2-1; D uncertain. The V and J ends lost 1 base and 10 bases respectively, with 14 bases between them. The CDR3 contains 14 residues. Germline CDR1 reads SEHNR; CDR2 reads FQNEAQ (reference sequence). The CDR3 DNA reads as TGTGCCAGCAGCTTAGGTTTGGGATTATTAGAGCAGTTCTTC. Translation: CASSLGLGLLEQFF.

The count of this clone is one. The chain combines TRBV5-1 with TRBJ1-5; 8 bases agree with TRBD1. CDR1 and CDR2 (germline): SGHRS, YFSETQ. J lost 7 bases, V lost 1 base, and 4 bases had no gene match. The CDR3 is 14 amino acids. CDR3 nucleotides: TGCGCCAGCAGCTTGACAGGGGGAGGACAGCCCCAGCATTTT. This encodes CASSLTGGGQPQHF.

The chain joins TRBV6-6 to TRBJ2-7, with D tentatively TRBD2 (6 bases). The CDR3 totals 14 residues. The germline V gene has CDR1 MNHNY and CDR2 SVGAGI (reference sequence). Trimming pared 6 bases from V and 9 bases from J, leaving 21 bases between. The CDR3 nucleotides are TGTGCCAGCAGGTCGACGGGACTGTCCCTCGGGCAGTACTTC. Its protein product is CASRSTGLSLGQYF.

The J gene is TRBJ2-1, the V gene TRBV19; unclear D gene. Trimming cost V 7 bases and J 4 bases, with 5 bases left between them. Germline assignment: CDR1 LNHDA and CDR2 SQIVND (reference sequence). The CDR3 loop spans 11 amino acids. CDR3 residues: CASNQYNEQFF. The CDR3 DNA is TGTGCCAGTAACCAATACAATGAGCAGTTCTTC.

The genes are TRBV29-1 and TRBJ2-1, with 7 bases that match TRBD2. The trim removed 7 bases at V and 8 bases at J, leaving 11 bases unmatched. Germline V gives CDR1 SQVTM, CDR2 ANQGSEA. The CDR3 extends over 13 amino acids. For the CDR3, the DNA is TGCAGCGGGGCGACTAGCAGCCTCGATGAGCAGTTCTTC. Encoded protein: CSGATSSLDEQFF.